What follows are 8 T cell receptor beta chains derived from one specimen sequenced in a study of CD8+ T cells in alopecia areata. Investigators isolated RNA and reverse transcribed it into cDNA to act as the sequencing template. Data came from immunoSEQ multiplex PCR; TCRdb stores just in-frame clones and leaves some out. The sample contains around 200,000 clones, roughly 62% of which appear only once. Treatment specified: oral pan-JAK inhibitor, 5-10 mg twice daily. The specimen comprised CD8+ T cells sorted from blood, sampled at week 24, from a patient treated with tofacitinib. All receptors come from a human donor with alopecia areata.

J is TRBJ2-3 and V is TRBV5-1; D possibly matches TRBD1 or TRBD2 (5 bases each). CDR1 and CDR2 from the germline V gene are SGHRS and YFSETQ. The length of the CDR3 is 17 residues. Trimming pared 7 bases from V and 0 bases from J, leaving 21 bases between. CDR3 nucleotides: TGCGCCAGCCGCCCCCTACACACCGGGGCTAGCACAGATACGCAGTATTTT. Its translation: CASRPLHTGASTDTQYF.

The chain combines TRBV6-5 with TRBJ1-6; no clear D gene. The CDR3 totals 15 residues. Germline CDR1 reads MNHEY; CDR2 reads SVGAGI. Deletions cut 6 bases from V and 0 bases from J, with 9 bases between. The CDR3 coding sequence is TGTGCCAGCAGCACGGAGAGCTCCTATAATTCACCCCTCCACTTT. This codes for CASSTESSYNSPLHF.

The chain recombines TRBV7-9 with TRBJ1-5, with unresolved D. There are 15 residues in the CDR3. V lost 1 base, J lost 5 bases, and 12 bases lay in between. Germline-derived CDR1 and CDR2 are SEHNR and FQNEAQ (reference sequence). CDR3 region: CASSLDKTPDQPQHF. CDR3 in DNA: TGTGCCAGCAGCTTAGACAAGACACCAGATCAGCCCCAGCATTTT.

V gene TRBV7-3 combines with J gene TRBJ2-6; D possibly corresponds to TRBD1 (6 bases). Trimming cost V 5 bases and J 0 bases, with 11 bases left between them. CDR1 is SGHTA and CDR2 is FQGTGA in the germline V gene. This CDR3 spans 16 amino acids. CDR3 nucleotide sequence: TGTGCCAGCAGCCCGGACAGTCACTCTGGGGCCAACGTCCTGACTTTC. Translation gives CASSPDSHSGANVLTF.

The CDR3 DNA reads as TGTGCCAGCAGCGTAGTTCCCGGGGTAGCGAACACCGGGGAGCTGTTTTTT. It yields the protein CASSVVPGVANTGELFF. The chain is built from TRBV9 and TRBJ2-2; D is possibly TRBD2 (5 bases). CDR1 and CDR2 from the germline V gene are SGDLS and YYNGEE. With 0 bases removed from V and 0 bases from J, the gap between germline ends came to 12 bases. CDR3 length: 17 residues.

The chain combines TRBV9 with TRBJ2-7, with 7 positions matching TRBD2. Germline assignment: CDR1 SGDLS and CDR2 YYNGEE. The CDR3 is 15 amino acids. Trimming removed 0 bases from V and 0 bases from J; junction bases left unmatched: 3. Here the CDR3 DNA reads TGTGCCAGCAGCGTAGCTAGCGGCCGCTCCTACGAGCAGTACTTC. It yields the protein CASSVASGRSYEQYF. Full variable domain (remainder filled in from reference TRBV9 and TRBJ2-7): DSGVTQTPKHLITATGQRVTLRCSPRSGDLSVYWYQQSLDQGLQFLIQYYNGEERAKGNILERFSAQQFPDLHSELNLSSLELGDSALYFCASSVASGRSYEQYFGPGTRLTVT.

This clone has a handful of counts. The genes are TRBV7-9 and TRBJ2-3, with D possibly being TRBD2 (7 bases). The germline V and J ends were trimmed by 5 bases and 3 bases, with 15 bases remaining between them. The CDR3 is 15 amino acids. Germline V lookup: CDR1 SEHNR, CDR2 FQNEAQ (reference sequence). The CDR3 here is CASSPGEGETDTQYF. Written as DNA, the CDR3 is TGTGCCAGCAGCCCAGGGGAGGGTGAAACAGATACGCAGTATTTT.

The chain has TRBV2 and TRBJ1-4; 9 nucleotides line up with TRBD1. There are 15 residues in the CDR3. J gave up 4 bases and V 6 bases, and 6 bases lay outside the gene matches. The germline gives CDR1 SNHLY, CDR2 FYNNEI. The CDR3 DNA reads TGTGCCAGCAGGGCGGGACAGGGCGGTAATGAAAAACTGTTTTTT. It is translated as CASRAGQGGNEKLFF.